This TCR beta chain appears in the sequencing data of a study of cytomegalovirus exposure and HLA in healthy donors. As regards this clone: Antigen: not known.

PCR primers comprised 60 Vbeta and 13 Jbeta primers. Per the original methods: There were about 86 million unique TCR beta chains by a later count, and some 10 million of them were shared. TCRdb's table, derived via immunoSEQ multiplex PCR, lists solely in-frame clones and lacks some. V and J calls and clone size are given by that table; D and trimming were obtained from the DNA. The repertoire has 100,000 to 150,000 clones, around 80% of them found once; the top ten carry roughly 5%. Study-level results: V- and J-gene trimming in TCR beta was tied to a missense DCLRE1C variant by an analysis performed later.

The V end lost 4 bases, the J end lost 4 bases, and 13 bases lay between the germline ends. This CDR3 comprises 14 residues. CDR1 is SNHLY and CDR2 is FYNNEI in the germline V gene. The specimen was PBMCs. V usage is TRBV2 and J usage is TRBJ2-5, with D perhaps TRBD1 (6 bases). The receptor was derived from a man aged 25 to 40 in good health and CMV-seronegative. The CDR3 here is CASSADRRSETQYF. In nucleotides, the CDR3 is TGTGCCAGCAGTGCCGACAGGCGGTCAGAGACCCAGTACTTC. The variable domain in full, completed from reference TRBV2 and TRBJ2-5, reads EPEVTQTPSHQVTQMGQEVILRCVPISNHLYFYWYRQILGQKVEFLVSFYNNEISEKSEIFDDQFSVERPDGSNFTLKIRSTKLEDSAMYFCASSADRRSETQYFGPGTRLLVL.